Listed below are T cell receptor beta chains from one sample, sequenced in a study of T cell changes during pregnancy in multiple sclerosis. The method was immunoSEQ multiplex PCR; TCRdb's version includes in-frame clones alone and lacks a portion of them. Of about 88,000 clones in the sample, around 90% were seen once. The sequences come from peripheral blood, collected in the first trimester of pregnancy. These receptors were taken from a female donor with multiple sclerosis, enrolled in a pregnancy study. CDR3s include the opening cysteine and the closing phenylalanine or tryptophan. Fields, in order: CDR3 length, J gene, clone size, D gene, V gene, CDR3 DNA, CDR3 protein. A D gene is named only where the DNA matches it firmly. Not every row has a clone size; where given, it reads once, few, many or a size class.

length: 15
J: TRBJ2-1
size: NA
D: NA
V: TRBV5-1
DNA: TGCGCCAGCAGCAGCCCGTACCAGGTGATGAATGAGCAGTTCTTC
CDR3: CASSSPYQVMNEQFF

length: 13
J: TRBJ1-1
size: NA
D: NA
V: TRBV7-3
DNA: TGTGCCAGCAGCAAAGGGGGGAACACTGAAGCTTTCTTT
CDR3: CASSKGGNTEAFF

length: 16
J: TRBJ1-2
size: NA
D: NA
V: TRBV6-1
DNA: TGTGCCAGCAGTGAAGCAAGGAGCGGGAAATCGCTTGGCTACACCTTC
CDR3: CASSEARSGKSLGYTF

length: 11
J: TRBJ1-1
size: NA
D: NA
V: TRBV29-1
DNA: TGCAGCGTACAGGGCCCAGCTGAAGCTTTCTTT
CDR3: CSVQGPAEAFF

length: 14
J: TRBJ1-1
size: NA
D: TRBD1
V: TRBV30
DNA: TGTGCCTGGAATTCGAGGGGGCAGGGCACTGAAGCTTTCTTT
CDR3: CAWNSRGQGTEAFF

length: 16
J: TRBJ2-2
size: NA
D: TRBD1
V: TRBV9
DNA: TGTGCCAGCAGCCCGACGGGACAGACTTACACCGGGGAGCTGTTTTTT
CDR3: CASSPTGQTYTGELFF

length: 11
J: TRBJ2-1
size: NA
D: NA
V: TRBV2
DNA: TGTGCCAGCAGTGAACTCAATGAGCAGTTCTTC
CDR3: CASSELNEQFF

length: 15
J: TRBJ2-7
size: NA
D: TRBD2
V: TRBV7-9
DNA: TGTGCCAGCAGCTTGGGCGGACTAGCAGGATCCGAGCAGTACTTC
CDR3: CASSLGGLAGSEQYF

length: 14
J: TRBJ2-7
size: once
D: TRBD1
V: TRBV7-2
DNA: TGTGCCAGCTCGGGACAGGGGGCATCCTACGAGCAGTACTTC
CDR3: CASSGQGASYEQYF

length: 14
J: TRBJ2-7
size: NA
D: TRBD1
V: TRBV19
DNA: TGTGCCAGTAGGCGGACAGGGGGCTTCGACGAGCAGTACTTC
CDR3: CASRRTGGFDEQYF

length: 14
J: TRBJ2-7
size: NA
D: NA
V: TRBV6-5
DNA: TGTGCCAGCAGTGGGAGGCTGGAAGCCTACGAGCAGTACTTC
CDR3: CASSGRLEAYEQYF

length: 16
J: TRBJ2-1
size: NA
D: TRBD2
V: TRBV4-1
DNA: TGCGCCAGCAGCCAAGGTGTGAGCGGGAGGTACAATGAGCAGTTCTTC
CDR3: CASSQGVSGRYNEQFF

length: 14
J: TRBJ2-7
size: NA
D: TRBD1
V: TRBV28
DNA: TGTGCCAGCAGACTCGACAGGGTGAAGGGCGAGCAGTACTTC
CDR3: CASRLDRVKGEQYF

length: 14
J: TRBJ2-7
size: NA
D: NA
V: TRBV5-4
DNA: TGTGCCAGCGGACGGGCGCTAGCCGGCAACGAGCAGTACTTC
CDR3: CASGRALAGNEQYF

length: 14
J: TRBJ2-7
size: NA
D: TRBD1
V: TRBV14
DNA: TGTGCCAGCAGGGTAACAGGGGGCACCTACGAGCAGTACTTC
CDR3: CASRVTGGTYEQYF

length: 16
J: TRBJ2-7
size: NA
D: NA
V: TRBV19
DNA: TGTGCCAGTAGTATAGATCTATTTACTGGAGTTTACGAGCAGTACTTC
CDR3: CASSIDLFTGVYEQYF

length: 12
J: TRBJ1-2
size: NA
D: NA
V: TRBV19
DNA: TGTGCCAGTAGAAGCGGATTTGAAGGCTACACCTTC
CDR3: CASRSGFEGYTF

length: 14
J: TRBJ2-7
size: NA
D: NA
V: TRBV5-1
DNA: TGCGCCAGCAGCTTGGTCGGCAGGGACTACGAGCAGTACTTC
CDR3: CASSLVGRDYEQYF

length: 17
J: TRBJ1-2
size: NA
D: TRBD1
V: TRBV19
DNA: TGTGCCAGTAGTACCCCCCCGGGACAGGGAAAAGGGTATGGCTACACCTTC
CDR3: CASSTPPGQGKGYGYTF

length: 14
J: TRBJ1-5
size: NA
D: NA
V: TRBV30
DNA: TGTGCCTGGAGCCTCGGAAGGGCGGGTCAGCCCCAGCATTTT
CDR3: CAWSLGRAGQPQHF

length: 15
J: TRBJ1-4
size: NA
D: TRBD1
V: TRBV25-1
DNA: TGTGCCAGCAGTCTATCCGGGACAGTAAATGAAAAACTGTTTTTT
CDR3: CASSLSGTVNEKLFF

length: 14
J: TRBJ1-2
size: NA
D: NA
V: TRBV4-2
DNA: TGTGCCAGCAGCCCACTGGAGGGAAACTATGGCTACACCTTC
CDR3: CASSPLEGNYGYTF

length: 15
J: TRBJ2-7
size: NA
D: TRBD1
V: TRBV5-3
DNA: TGTGCCAGAAGCCCCTGGACAGGGACTCACCACGAGCAGTACTTC
CDR3: CARSPWTGTHHEQYF

length: 15
J: TRBJ2-3
size: NA
D: TRBD1
V: TRBV6-1
DNA: TGTGCCAGCAGTGTCGGGACAGGGGAGACGGATACGCAGTATTTT
CDR3: CASSVGTGETDTQYF

length: 13
J: TRBJ2-5
size: NA
D: TRBD1
V: TRBV2
DNA: TGTGCCAGCGAAAGGGGGCGGCAAGAGACCCAGTACTTC
CDR3: CASERGRQETQYF

length: 16
J: TRBJ2-1
size: NA
D: TRBD2
V: TRBV11-3
DNA: TGTGCCAGCAGCTTATATCCGGGACTAGCCTACAATGAGCAGTTCTTC
CDR3: CASSLYPGLAYNEQFF

length: 13
J: TRBJ1-2
size: NA
D: NA
V: TRBV13
DNA: TGTGCCAGCAGCTTATTGGGGGGTGCTGGCTACACCTTC
CDR3: CASSLLGGAGYTF

length: 17
J: TRBJ2-1
size: NA
D: TRBD1
V: TRBV13
DNA: TGTGCCAGCAGCTTAGGCCTAAGGGGACAGGTATACAATGAGCAGTTCTTC
CDR3: CASSLGLRGQVYNEQFF

length: 14
J: TRBJ1-5
size: few
D: NA
V: TRBV28
DNA: TGTGCCAGCAGTTTGGGCGGAGGCGGTCAGCCCCAGCATTTT
CDR3: CASSLGGGGQPQHF

length: 15
J: TRBJ2-2
size: once
D: TRBD1
V: TRBV6-1
DNA: TGTGCCAGCAGTCGTCCCGGGACAGGGACCGGGGAGCTGTTTTTT
CDR3: CASSRPGTGTGELFF

length: 13
J: TRBJ2-7
size: NA
D: NA
V: TRBV6-1
DNA: TGTGCCAGCAGTGTCGGGGGGCTAGTCGAGCAGTACTTC
CDR3: CASSVGGLVEQYF

length: 12
J: TRBJ2-2
size: NA
D: NA
V: TRBV14
DNA: TGTGCCAGCAGACATGTCACCGGGGAGCTGTTTTTT
CDR3: CASRHVTGELFF

length: 13
J: TRBJ2-2
size: NA
D: TRBD1
V: TRBV30
DNA: TGTGCCTGGAGTGCGACAGGGACCGGGGAGCTGTTTTTT
CDR3: CAWSATGTGELFF

length: 13
J: TRBJ2-7
size: NA
D: NA
V: TRBV7-2
DNA: TGTGCCAGCAGTCCCCCTAGCGCCTACGAGCAGTACTTC
CDR3: CASSPPSAYEQYF

length: 20
J: TRBJ2-2
size: NA
D: TRBD2
V: TRBV19
DNA: TGTGCCAGTAGTGTCTGGACCGGGACTAGCGGGAGGGAGAACACCGGGGAGCTGTTTTTT
CDR3: CASSVWTGTSGRENTGELFF

length: 14
J: TRBJ1-2
size: NA
D: NA
V: TRBV7-2
DNA: TGTGCCAGCAGCGCCCGATTCGGGGACTATGGCTACACCTTC
CDR3: CASSARFGDYGYTF

length: 16
J: TRBJ2-7
size: NA
D: TRBD1
V: TRBV15
DNA: TGTGCCACCAGCGGAAGACGCGGACAGGGGACCTACGAGCAGTACTTC
CDR3: CATSGRRGQGTYEQYF

length: 14
J: TRBJ1-4
size: few
D: NA
V: TRBV6-1
DNA: TGTGCCAGCAGGGGACAATCAACTAATGAAAAACTGTTTTTT
CDR3: CASRGQSTNEKLFF

length: 15
J: TRBJ2-2
size: NA
D: NA
V: TRBV4-3
DNA: TGCGCCAGCAGCCTAAAGCTGAAGAACACCGGGGAGCTGTTTTTT
CDR3: CASSLKLKNTGELFF

length: 10
J: TRBJ1-1
size: NA
D: TRBD1
V: TRBV19
DNA: TGTGCCAGTTTACAGGGGAAAGCTTTCTTT
CDR3: CASLQGKAFF

length: 14
J: TRBJ1-3
size: NA
D: NA
V: TRBV6-6
DNA: TGTGCCAGCAGTTATGAGGGCTCTGGAAACACCATATATTTT
CDR3: CASSYEGSGNTIYF

length: 16
J: TRBJ1-5
size: NA
D: NA
V: TRBV7-6
DNA: TGTGCCAGCAGCTTAGAGCTCAGGACAGAGAATCAGCCCCAGCATTTT
CDR3: CASSLELRTENQPQHF

length: 13
J: TRBJ2-7
size: NA
D: NA
V: TRBV2
DNA: TGTGCCAGCAGTGTCCCAGTGCCCTACGAGCAGTACTTC
CDR3: CASSVPVPYEQYF

length: 12
J: TRBJ1-3
size: NA
D: NA
V: TRBV9
DNA: TGTGCCAGCACCCGGAGCGGAAACACCATATATTTT
CDR3: CASTRSGNTIYF

length: 11
J: TRBJ1-1
size: NA
D: NA
V: TRBV7-9
DNA: TGTGCCAGCAGCCGGGACACTGAAGCTTTCTTT
CDR3: CASSRDTEAFF

length: 14
J: TRBJ1-5
size: NA
D: TRBD1
V: TRBV5-1
DNA: TGCGCCAGCAGCCCCGGAGGGGGCGGTCAGCCCCAGCATTTT
CDR3: CASSPGGGGQPQHF

length: 14
J: TRBJ2-7
size: once
D: TRBD2
V: TRBV5-6
DNA: TGTGCCAGCAGCCCTACTAGCGTATCCTACGAGCAGTACTTC
CDR3: CASSPTSVSYEQYF

length: 15
J: TRBJ2-1
size: NA
D: TRBD2
V: TRBV5-6
DNA: TGTGCCAGCAGCTTACGGACTAGCTTTTTTAATGAGCAGTTCTTC
CDR3: CASSLRTSFFNEQFF

length: 14
J: TRBJ2-3
size: NA
D: NA
V: TRBV28
DNA: TGTGCCAGCAGCCCGAGACAGGGCACAGATACGCAGTATTTT
CDR3: CASSPRQGTDTQYF

length: 13
J: TRBJ1-1
size: once
D: NA
V: TRBV9
DNA: TGTGCCAGCAGCGGGACATTGAACACTGAAGCTTTCTTT
CDR3: CASSGTLNTEAFF

length: 15
J: TRBJ2-3
size: NA
D: TRBD1
V: TRBV28
DNA: TGTGCCAGCAGTTCAGCCGACAGGGTCGGAGATACGCAGTATTTT
CDR3: CASSSADRVGDTQYF

length: 14
J: TRBJ2-2
size: NA
D: TRBD1
V: TRBV25-1
DNA: TGTGCCAGCACCCGACAGGGGAACACCGGGGAGCTGTTTTTT
CDR3: CASTRQGNTGELFF

length: 16
J: TRBJ1-4
size: NA
D: NA
V: TRBV7-2
DNA: TGTGCCAGCAGCTTAGCGGGCAGGACAACTAATGAAAAACTGTTTTTT
CDR3: CASSLAGRTTNEKLFF

length: 14
J: TRBJ2-5
size: NA
D: NA
V: TRBV5-1
DNA: TGCGCCAGCAGCTTGGCTACGGGATTGGAGACCCAGTACTTC
CDR3: CASSLATGLETQYF

length: 13
J: TRBJ2-1
size: NA
D: TRBD2
V: TRBV30
DNA: TGTGCCTGGAGTCCCACTAGCGTTGATGAGCAGTTCTTC
CDR3: CAWSPTSVDEQFF